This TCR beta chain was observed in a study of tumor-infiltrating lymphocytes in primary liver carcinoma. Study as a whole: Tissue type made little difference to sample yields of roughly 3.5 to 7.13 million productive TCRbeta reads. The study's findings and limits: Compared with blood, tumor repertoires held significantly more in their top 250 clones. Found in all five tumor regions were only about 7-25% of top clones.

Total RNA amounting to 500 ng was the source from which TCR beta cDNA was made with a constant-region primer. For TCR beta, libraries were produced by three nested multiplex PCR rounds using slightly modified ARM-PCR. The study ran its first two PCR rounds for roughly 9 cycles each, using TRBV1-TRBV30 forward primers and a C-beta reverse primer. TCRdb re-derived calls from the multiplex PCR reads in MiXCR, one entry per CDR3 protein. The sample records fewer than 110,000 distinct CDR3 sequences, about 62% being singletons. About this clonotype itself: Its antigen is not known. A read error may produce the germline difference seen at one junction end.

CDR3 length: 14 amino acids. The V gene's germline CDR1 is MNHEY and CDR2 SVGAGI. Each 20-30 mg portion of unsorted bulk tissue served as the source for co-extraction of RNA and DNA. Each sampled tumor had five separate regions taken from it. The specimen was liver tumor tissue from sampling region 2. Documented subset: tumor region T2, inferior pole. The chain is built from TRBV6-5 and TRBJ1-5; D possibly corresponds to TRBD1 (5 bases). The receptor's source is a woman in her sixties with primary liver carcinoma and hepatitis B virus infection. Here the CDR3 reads CTSSYSGLGQPQHF. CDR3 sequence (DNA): TGTACCAGCAGTTACTCGGGGCTGGGTCAGCCCCAGCATTTT.